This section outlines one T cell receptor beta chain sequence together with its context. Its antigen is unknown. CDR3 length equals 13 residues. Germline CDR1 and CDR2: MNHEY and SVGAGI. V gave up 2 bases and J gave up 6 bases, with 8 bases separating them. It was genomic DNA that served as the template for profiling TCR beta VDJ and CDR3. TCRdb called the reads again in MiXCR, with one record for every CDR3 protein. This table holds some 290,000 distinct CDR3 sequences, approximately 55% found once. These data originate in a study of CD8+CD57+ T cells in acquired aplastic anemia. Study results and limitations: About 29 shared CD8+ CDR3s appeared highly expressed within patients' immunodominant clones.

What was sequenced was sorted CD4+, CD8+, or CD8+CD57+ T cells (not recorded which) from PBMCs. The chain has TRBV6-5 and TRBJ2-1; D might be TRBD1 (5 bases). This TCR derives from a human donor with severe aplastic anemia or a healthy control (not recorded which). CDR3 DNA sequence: TGTGCCAGCAGTTACGACAGAATCAATGAGCAGTTCTTC. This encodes CASSYDRINEQFF.